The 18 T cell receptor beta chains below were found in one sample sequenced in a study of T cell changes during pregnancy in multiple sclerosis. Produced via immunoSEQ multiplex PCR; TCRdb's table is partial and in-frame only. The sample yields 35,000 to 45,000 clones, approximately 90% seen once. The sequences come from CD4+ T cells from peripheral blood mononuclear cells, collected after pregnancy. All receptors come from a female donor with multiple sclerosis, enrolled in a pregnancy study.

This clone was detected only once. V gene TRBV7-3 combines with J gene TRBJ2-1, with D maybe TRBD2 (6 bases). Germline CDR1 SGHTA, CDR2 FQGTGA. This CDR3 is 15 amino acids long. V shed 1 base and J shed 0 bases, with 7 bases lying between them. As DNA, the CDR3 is TGTGCCAGCAGCTTAAGGCGGGACTCCTACAATGAGCAGTTCTTC. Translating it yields CASSLRRDSYNEQFF. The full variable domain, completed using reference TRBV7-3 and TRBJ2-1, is GAGVSQTPSNKVTEKGKYVELRCDPISGHTALYWYRQSLGQGPEFLIYFQGTGAADDSGLPNDRFFAVRPEGSVSTLKIQRTERGDSAVYLCASSLRRDSYNEQFFGPGTRLTVL.

In DNA form, the CDR3 reads TGTGCCAGCAGCTTACTGGGGAGGAACACTGAAGCTTTCTTT. This gives the protein CASSLLGRNTEAFF. The chain is built from TRBV7-2 and TRBJ1-1, with D unclear. This CDR3 has 14 residues. Per germline, CDR1 SGHTA and CDR2 FQGNSA. V lost 2 bases, J lost 1 base, and 8 bases lay in between.

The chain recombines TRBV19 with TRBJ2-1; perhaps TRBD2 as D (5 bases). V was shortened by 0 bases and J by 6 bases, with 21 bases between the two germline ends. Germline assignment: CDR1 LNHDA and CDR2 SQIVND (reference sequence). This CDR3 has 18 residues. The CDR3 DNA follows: TGTGCCAGTAGTATAGATCAAGCCGACTACAATACCATCAATGAGCAGTTCTTC. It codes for CASSIDQADYNTINEQFF.

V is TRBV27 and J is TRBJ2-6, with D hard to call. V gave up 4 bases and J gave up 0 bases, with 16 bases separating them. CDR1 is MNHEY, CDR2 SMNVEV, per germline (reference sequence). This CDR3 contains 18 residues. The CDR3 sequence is CASSSYQVPHSGANVLTF. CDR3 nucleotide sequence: TGTGCCAGCAGTTCCTATCAGGTGCCTCACTCTGGGGCCAACGTCCTGACTTTC.

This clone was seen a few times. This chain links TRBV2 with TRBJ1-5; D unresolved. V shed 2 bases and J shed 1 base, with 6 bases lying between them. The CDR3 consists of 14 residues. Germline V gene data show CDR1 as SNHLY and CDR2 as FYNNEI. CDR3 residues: CASSESRSNQPQHF. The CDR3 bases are TGTGCCAGCAGTGAAAGCAGGAGCAATCAGCCCCAGCATTTT.

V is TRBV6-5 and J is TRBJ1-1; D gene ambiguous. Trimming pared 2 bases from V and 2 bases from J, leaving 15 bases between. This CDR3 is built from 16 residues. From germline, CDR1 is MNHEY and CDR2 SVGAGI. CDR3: CASSYASGGPNTEAFF. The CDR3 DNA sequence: TGTGCCAGCAGTTACGCCTCGGGAGGGCCCAACACTGAAGCTTTCTTT.

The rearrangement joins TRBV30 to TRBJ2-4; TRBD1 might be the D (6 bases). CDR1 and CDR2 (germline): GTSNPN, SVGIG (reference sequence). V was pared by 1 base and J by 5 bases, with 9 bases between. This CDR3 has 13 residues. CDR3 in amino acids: CAWSGGPQNIQYF. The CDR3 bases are TGTGCCTGGAGTGGGGGGCCTCAAAACATTCAGTACTTC.

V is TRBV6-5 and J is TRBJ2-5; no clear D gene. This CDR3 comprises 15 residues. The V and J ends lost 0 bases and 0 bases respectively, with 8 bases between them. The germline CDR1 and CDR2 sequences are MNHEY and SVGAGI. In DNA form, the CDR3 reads TGTGCCAGCAGTTACTCATCGCAGAACCAAGAGACCCAGTACTTC. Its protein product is CASSYSSQNQETQYF.

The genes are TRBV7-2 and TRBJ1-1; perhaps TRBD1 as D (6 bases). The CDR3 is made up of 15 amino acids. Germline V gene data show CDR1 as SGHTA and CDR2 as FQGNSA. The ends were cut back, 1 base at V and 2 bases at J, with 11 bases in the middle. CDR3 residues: CASSLVSGANTEAFF. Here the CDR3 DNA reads TGTGCCAGCAGCTTAGTCTCAGGGGCAAACACTGAAGCTTTCTTT.

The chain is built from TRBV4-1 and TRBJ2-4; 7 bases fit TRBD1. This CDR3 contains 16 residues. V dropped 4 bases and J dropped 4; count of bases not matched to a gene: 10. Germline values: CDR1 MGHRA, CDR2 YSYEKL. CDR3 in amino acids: CASSPISETGKNIQYF. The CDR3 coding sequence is TGCGCCAGCAGCCCGATTTCTGAGACAGGGAAAAACATTCAGTACTTC.

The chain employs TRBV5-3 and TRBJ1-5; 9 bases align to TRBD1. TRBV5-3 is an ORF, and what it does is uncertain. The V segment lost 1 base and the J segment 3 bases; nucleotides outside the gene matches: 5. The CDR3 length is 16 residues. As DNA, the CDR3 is TGTGCCAGAAGCTTGAACAGGGGGCGTCTCAATCAGCCCCAGCATTTT. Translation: CARSLNRGRLNQPQHF.

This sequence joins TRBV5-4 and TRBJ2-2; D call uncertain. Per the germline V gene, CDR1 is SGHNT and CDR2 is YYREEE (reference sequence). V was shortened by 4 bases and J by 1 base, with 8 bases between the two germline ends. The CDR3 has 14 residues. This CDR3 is CASSPTLNTGELFF. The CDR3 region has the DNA TGTGCCAGCAGCCCGACATTGAACACCGGGGAGCTGTTTTTT.

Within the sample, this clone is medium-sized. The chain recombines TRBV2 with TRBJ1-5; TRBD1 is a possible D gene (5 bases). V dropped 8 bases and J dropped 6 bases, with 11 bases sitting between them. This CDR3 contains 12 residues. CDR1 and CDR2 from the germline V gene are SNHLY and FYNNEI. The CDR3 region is CASDGGTQPQHF. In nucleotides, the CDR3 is TGTGCCAGCGATGGAGGGACTCAGCCCCAGCATTTT.

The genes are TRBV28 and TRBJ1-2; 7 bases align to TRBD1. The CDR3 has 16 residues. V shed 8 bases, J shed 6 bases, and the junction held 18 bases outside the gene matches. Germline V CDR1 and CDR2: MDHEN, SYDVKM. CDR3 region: CASLASPGQHADGYTF. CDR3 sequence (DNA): TGTGCCAGCTTAGCTTCCCCGGGACAGCATGCGGATGGCTACACCTTC.

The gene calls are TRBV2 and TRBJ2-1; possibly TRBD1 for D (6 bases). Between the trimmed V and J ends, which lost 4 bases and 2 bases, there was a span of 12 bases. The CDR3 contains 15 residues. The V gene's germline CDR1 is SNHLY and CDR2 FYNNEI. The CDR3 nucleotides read TGTGCCAGCAGTGGAGAGACAGGTACCTACAATGAGCAGTTCTTC. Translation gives CASSGETGTYNEQFF.

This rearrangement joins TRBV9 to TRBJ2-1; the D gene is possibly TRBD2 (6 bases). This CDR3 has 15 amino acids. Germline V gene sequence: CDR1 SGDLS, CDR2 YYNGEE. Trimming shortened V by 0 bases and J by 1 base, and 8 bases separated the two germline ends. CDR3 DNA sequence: TGTGCCAGCAGCGTAGCAGCGGGTTCCTACAATGAGCAGTTCTTC. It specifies CASSVAAGSYNEQFF. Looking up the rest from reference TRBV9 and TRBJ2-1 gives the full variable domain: DSGVTQTPKHLITATGQRVTLRCSPRSGDLSVYWYQQSLDQGLQFLIQYYNGEERAKGNILERFSAQQFPDLHSELNLSSLELGDSALYFCASSVAAGSYNEQFFGPGTRLTVL.

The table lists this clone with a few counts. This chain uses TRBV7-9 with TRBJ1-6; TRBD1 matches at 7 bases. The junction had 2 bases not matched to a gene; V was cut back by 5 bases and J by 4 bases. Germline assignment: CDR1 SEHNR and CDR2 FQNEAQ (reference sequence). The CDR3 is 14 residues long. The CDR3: CASSPTGYNSPLHF. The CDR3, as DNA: TGTGCCAGCAGCCCGACAGGGTATAATTCACCCCTCCACTTT.

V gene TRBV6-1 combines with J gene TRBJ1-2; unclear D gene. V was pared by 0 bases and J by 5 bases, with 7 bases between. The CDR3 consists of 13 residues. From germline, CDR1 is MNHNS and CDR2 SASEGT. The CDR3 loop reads CASSEAGGYGYTF. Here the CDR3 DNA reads TGTGCCAGCAGTGAAGCAGGAGGGTATGGCTACACCTTC.